The TCR beta chain under discussion was sequenced for a study of shared T cell receptors in the human thymus. Repertoires were generated with immunoSEQ multiplex PCR, while TCRdb's copy carries only in-frame clones and drops some. Of about 380,000 clones in the sample, 95% were seen once. The CDR3 runs 21 residues. CDR1 and CDR2 from the germline V gene are SGHRS and YFSETQ. V lost 0 bases, J lost 0 bases, and 11 bases stayed unmatched. This sequence was found in a human donor. Sequencing was done on a sample of thymocytes. The chain recombines TRBV5-1 with TRBJ2-1; 14 bases match TRBD2. CDR3 region: CASSLAQGLAGVKGSYNEQFF. The CDR3 DNA reads as TGCGCCAGCAGCTTGGCTCAGGGACTAGCGGGAGTTAAGGGCTCCTACAATGAGCAGTTCTTC.